The present entry profiles one T cell receptor (beta chain) with its context. These data originate in a study of blood T cell repertoires in COVID-19. Looking at the study overall: Samples of COVID-19 (acute and convalescent) were obtained from the United States, Italy and Spain. The analysed material was cDNA or gDNA that came from T cells, B-cell-depleted T cells, or PBMCs.

Per the original methods: Estimated nucleated cell counts came from reference gene primer amplification. Produced via immunoSEQ multiplex PCR; TCRdb's table is partial and in-frame only. Clonal size and the V and J genes are those of that table, whereas D and trimming came from the DNA. The sample carries approximately 240,000 clones, more than 65% recorded once. This TCR derives from a woman aged 40 to 49 with active or convalescent COVID-19. The sample taken for sequencing was peripheral blood.

The CDR3 DNA reads as TGTGCCAGAGGGGGGACAGTCACCGGGGAGCTGTTTTTT. Protein: CARGGTVTGELFF. The chain recombines TRBV7-9 with TRBJ2-2, with D possibly TRBD1 on 7 matching bases. The ends were cut back, 9 bases at V and 4 bases at J, with 12 bases in the middle. Per germline, CDR1 SEHNR and CDR2 FQNEAQ (reference sequence). The CDR3 runs 13 residues.